Detailed here is one T cell receptor (beta chain). Its matching antigen is unknown. The junction departs from germline at one end; a sequencing error may be responsible. This CDR3 is built from 17 residues. The germline V gene has CDR1 SGHVS and CDR2 FNYEAQ. This sample stems from a study of post-analysis software for immune sequencing data. General study findings and limits: Among a few TRBV segments more frequent in patients than controls were TRBV5-6, TRBV5-1 and TRBV20-1.

The TCR beta cDNA libraries carried unique molecular identifiers. TCRdb itself ran the PCR reads through MiXCR, one entry per CDR3 protein. The data hold roughly 540,000 distinct CDR3 sequences, with around 34% observed a single time. Sequenced input: blood. The TCR was taken from a girl between 2 and 17 years old with multiple sclerosis. The chain employs TRBV7-6 and TRBJ2-3; TRBD1 matches 7 bases. CDR3 DNA: TGTGTCAGCAGCTTCCTTTGGACAGGCGACAACACAGATACGCAGTATTTT. Translated: CVSSFLWTGDNTDTQYF. The full variable domain, its missing parts supplied by reference TRBV7-6 and TRBJ2-3, is GAGVSQSPRYKVTKRGQDVALRCDPISGHVSLYWYRQALGQGPEFLTYFNYEAQQDKSGLPNDRFSAERPEGSISTLTIQRTEQRDSAMYRCVSSFLWTGDNTDTQYFGPGTRLTVL.